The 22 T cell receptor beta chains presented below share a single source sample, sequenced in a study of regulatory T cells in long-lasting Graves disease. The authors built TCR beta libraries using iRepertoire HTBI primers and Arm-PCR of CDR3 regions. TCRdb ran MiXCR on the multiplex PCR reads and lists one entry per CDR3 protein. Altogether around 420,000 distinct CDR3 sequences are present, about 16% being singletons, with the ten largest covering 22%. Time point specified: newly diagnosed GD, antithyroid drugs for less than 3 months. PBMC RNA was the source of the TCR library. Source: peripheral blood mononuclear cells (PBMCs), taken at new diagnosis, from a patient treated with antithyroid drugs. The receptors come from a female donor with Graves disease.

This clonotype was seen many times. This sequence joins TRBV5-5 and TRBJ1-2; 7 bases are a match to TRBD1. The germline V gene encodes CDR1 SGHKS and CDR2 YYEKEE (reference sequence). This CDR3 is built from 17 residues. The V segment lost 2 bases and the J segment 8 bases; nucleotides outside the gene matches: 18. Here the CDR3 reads CASSLHTGATLVGGYTF. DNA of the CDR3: TGTGCCAGCAGCTTACACACAGGGGCGACCTTGGTGGGGGGCTACACCTTC.

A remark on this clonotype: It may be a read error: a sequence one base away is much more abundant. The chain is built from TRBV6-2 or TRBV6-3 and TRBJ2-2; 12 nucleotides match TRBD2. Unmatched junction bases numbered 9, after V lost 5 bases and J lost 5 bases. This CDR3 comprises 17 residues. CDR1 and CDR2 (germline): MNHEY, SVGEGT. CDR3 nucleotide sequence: TGTGCCAGCAGTCGGCTAGCGGGAGGGCCAGGAACCGGGGAGCTGTTTTTT. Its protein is CASSRLAGGPGTGELFF.

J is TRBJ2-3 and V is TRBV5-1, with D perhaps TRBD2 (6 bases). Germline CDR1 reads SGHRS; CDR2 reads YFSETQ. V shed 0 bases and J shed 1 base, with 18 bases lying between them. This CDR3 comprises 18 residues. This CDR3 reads CASSLEASWEVGTDTQYF. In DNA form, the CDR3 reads TGCGCCAGCAGCTTGGAAGCGTCCTGGGAGGTTGGCACAGATACGCAGTATTTT.

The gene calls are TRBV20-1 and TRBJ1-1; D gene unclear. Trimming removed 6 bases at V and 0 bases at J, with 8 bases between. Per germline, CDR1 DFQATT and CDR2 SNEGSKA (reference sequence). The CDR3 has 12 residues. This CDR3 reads CSALGVNTEAFF. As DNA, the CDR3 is TGCAGTGCCCTAGGAGTGAACACTGAAGCTTTCTTT.

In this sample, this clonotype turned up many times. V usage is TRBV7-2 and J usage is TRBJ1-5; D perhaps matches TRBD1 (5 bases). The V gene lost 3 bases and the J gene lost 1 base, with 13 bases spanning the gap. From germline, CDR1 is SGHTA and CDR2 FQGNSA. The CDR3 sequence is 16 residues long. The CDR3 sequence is CASSFGTRGSNQPQHF. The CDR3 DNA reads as TGTGCCAGCAGCTTCGGGACCCGAGGGAGCAATCAGCCCCAGCATTTT.

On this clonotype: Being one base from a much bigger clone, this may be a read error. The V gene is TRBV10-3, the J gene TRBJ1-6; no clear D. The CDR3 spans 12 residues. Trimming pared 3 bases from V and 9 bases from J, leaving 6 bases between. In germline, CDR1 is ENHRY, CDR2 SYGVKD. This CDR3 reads CAISEGSSPLHF. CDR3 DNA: TGTGCCATCAGTGAAGGTTCTTCACCCCTCCACTTT.

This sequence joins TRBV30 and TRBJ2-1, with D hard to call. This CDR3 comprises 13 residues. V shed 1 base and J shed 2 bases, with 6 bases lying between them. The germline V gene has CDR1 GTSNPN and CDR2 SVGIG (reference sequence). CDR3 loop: CAWSDLAYNEQFF. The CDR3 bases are TGTGCCTGGAGTGATTTGGCCTACAATGAGCAGTTCTTC.

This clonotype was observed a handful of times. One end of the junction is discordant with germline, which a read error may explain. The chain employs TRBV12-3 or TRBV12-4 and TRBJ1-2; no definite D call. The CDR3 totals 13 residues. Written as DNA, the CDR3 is TGTGCCAACAGTTTCCCGGGAAAATATGGCTACACCTTC. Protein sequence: CANSFPGKYGYTF.

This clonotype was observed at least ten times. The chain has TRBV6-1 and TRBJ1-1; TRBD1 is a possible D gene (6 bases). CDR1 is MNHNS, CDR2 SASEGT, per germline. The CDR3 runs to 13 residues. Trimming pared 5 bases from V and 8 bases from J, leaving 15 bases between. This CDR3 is CASSRGGAGEAFF. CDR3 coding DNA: TGTGCCAGCAGTCGCGGGGGCGCGGGCGAAGCTTTCTTT.

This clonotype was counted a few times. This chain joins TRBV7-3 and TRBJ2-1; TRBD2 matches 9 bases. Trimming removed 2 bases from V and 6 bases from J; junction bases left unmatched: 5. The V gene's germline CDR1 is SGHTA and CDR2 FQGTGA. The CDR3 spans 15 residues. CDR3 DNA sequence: TGTGCCAGCAGCTTAGCGGGGGGGCCTTCCAATGAGCAGTTCTTC. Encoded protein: CASSLAGGPSNEQFF.

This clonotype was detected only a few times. CDR3 nucleotide sequence: TGCGCCAGCAGCCAAGATGGGATAGCCGTAGGTGGAAACACCATATATTTT. This encodes CASSQDGIAVGGNTIYF. The chain recombines TRBV4-1 with TRBJ1-3; D uncertain. V dropped 0 bases and J dropped 3 bases, with 15 bases sitting between them. CDR3 length: 17 amino acids. Germline V gives CDR1 MGHRA, CDR2 YSYEKL.

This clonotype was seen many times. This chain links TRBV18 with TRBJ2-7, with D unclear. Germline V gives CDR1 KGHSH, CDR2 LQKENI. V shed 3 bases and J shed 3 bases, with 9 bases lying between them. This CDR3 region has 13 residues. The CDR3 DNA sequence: TGTGCCAGCTCACCGACACTGAGCTACGAGCAGTACTTC. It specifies CASSPTLSYEQYF.

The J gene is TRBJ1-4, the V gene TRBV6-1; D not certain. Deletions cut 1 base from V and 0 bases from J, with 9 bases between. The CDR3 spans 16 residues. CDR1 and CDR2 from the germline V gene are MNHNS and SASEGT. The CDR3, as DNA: TGTGCCAGCAGTGAAGACGAGGTTGCAACTAATGAAAAACTGTTTTTT. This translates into CASSEDEVATNEKLFF.

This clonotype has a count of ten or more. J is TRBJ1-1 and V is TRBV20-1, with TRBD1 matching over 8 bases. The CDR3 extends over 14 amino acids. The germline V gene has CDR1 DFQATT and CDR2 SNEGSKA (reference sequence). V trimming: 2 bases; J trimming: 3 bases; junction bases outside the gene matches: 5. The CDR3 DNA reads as TGCAGTGCTAGACGGACAGGGCTCGACACTGAAGCTTTCTTT. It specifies CSARRTGLDTEAFF.

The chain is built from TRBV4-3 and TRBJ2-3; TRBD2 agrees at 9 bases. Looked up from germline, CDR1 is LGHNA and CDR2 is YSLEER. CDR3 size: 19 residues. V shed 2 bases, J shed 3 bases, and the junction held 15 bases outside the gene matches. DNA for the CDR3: TGCGCCAGCAGCCAAAATGGACTATGGGCTAGCGGGGTTACAGATACGCAGTATTTT. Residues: CASSQNGLWASGVTDTQYF.

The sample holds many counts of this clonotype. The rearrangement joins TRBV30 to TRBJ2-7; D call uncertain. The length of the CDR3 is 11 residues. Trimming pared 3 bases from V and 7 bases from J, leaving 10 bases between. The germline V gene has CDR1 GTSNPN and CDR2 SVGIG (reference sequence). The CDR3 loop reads CAWSRSREQYF. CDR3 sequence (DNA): TGTGCCTGGAGCCGGTCCCGAGAGCAGTACTTC.

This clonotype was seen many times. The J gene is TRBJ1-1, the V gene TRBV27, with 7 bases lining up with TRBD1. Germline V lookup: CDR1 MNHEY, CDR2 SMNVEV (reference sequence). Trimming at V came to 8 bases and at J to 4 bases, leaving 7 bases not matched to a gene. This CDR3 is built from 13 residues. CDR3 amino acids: CASQGGSGTEAFF. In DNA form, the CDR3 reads TGTGCCAGCCAGGGGGGAAGCGGCACTGAAGCTTTCTTT.

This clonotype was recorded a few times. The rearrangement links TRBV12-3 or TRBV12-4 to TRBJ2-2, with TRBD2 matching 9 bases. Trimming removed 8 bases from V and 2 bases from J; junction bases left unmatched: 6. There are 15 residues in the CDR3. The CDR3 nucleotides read TGTGCCAGCCGCGGGGGGGGGGTTAACACCGGGGAGCTGTTTTTT. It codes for CASRGGGVNTGELFF.

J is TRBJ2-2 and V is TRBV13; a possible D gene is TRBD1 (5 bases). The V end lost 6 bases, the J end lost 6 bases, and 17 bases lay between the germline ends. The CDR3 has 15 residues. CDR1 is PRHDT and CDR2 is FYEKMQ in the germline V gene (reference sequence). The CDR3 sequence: CASRIPGRASGELFF. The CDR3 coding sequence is TGTGCCAGCAGGATCCCCGGCAGGGCGTCCGGGGAGCTGTTTTTT. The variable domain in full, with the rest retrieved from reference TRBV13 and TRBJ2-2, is AAGVIQSPRHLIKEKRETATLKCYPIPRHDTVYWYQQGPGQDPQFLISFYEKMQSDKGSIPDRFSAQQFSDYHSELNMSSLELGDSALYFCASRIPGRASGELFFGEGSRLTVL.

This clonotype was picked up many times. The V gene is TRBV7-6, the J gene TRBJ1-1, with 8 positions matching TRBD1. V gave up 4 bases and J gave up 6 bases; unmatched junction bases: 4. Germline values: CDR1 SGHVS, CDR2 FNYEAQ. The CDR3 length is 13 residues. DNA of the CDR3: TGTGCCAGCAGCTGGCAGGGGGCGGCTGAAGCTTTCTTT. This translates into CASSWQGAAEAFF.

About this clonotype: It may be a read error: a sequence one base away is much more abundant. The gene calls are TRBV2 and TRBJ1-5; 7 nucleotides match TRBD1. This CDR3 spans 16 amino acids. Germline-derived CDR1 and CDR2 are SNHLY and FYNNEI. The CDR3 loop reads CASSEVDRFLNQPRHF. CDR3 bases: TGTGCCAGCAGTGAAGTGGACAGGTTCCTCAATCAGCCCCGGCATTTT.

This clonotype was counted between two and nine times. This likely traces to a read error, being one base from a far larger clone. CDR3 in DNA: TGTGCCAGCAGTGTAAGTGTGAATTGGGACAGGGGCTACGAGCAGTTCTTC. Protein: CASSVSVNWDRGYEQFF. The gene calls are TRBV2 and TRBJ2-1; 10 nucleotides line up with TRBD1. CDR1 and CDR2 (germline): SNHLY, FYNNEI. After removal of 4 bases from V and 10 bases from J, the junction contained 16 bases not matched to a gene. The CDR3 runs to 17 residues.